What follows are 5 T cell receptor beta chains derived from one specimen sequenced in a study of OX40 agonist ivuxolimab in advanced cancers. Produced via immunoSEQ multiplex PCR; TCRdb's table is partial and in-frame only. The data contain approximately 60,000 clones, 85% to 95% of them singletons. The sample in question was CD4+ or CD8+ T cells sorted from blood, obtained in a trial of the OX40 agonist ivuxolimab. These receptors originate from an adult with an advanced solid tumor such as melanoma, head and neck, liver or kidney cancer.

This chain joins TRBV28 and TRBJ1-1; tentatively, D is TRBD1 (5 bases). Deletions cut 6 bases from V and 1 base from J, with 12 bases between. The CDR3 is made up of 14 amino acids. Germline V gives CDR1 MDHEN, CDR2 SYDVKM. CDR3: CASSPWDGNTEAFF. CDR3 bases: TGTGCCAGCAGCCCGTGGGACGGGAACACTGAAGCTTTCTTT.

The chain links TRBV15 to TRBJ1-5; tentative D call: TRBD1 (6 bases). With 4 bases removed from V and 5 bases from J, the gap between germline ends came to 15 bases. CDR1 and CDR2 (germline): LNHNV, YYDKDF (reference sequence). The length of the CDR3 is 15 residues. The CDR3 DNA is TGTGCCACCAGCATCGAGGCGGCAGGGGATCAGCCCCAGCATTTT. Amino acids: CATSIEAAGDQPQHF.

The gene calls are TRBV6-4 and TRBJ2-1, with a tentative D call TRBD1 (6 bases). Germline assignment: CDR1 MRHNA and CDR2 SNTAGT. The CDR3 is made up of 13 amino acids. Trimming removed 0 bases from V and 14 bases from J, with 14 bases in between. The CDR3 protein is CASSDSAGTSKFF. DNA of the CDR3: TGTGCCAGCAGTGACTCCGCTGGGACAAGTAAGTTCTTC.

The V and J genes are TRBV6-5 and TRBJ2-3, with a tentative D call TRBD1 (5 bases). CDR1 and CDR2 (germline): MNHEY, SVGAGI. The CDR3 contains 16 residues. V was pared by 0 bases and J by 5 bases, with 15 bases between. CDR3: CASSYSGGHGLDTQYF. Here the CDR3 DNA reads TGTGCCAGCAGTTACTCGGGCGGACATGGGCTAGATACGCAGTATTTT.

J is TRBJ2-2 and V is TRBV6-6, with 11 bases aligning to TRBD2. Per the germline V gene, CDR1 is MNHNY and CDR2 is SVGAGI (reference sequence). V dropped 4 bases and J dropped 3; count of bases not matched to a gene: 4. The CDR3 spans 16 residues. Written as DNA, the CDR3 is TGTGCCAGCAGTTGGCTAGCGGGAGGCGACACCGGGGAGCTGTTTTTT. The encoded protein is CASSWLAGGDTGELFF.